The T cell receptor (beta chain) described here comes from a study of cytomegalovirus exposure and HLA in healthy donors. Study observations and caveats: The listing of 150 to 200 TCR beta chains classed them as cytomegalovirus-associated. Whilst most TCR sequences proved rare, a subset of public TCRs occurred across many donors. Specificity for CMV antigens was confirmed in vitro for three of the CMV-associated chains.

The protocol was immunoSEQ multiplex PCR, while the TCRdb copy is restricted to in-frame clones and leaves out a portion. The repertoire has more than 100,000 clones, roughly 90% of them found once; the top ten carry approximately 1.5%. The CDR3 extends over 11 amino acids. V shed 7 bases and J shed 6 bases, with 12 bases lying between them. The V gene's germline CDR1 is DFQATT and CDR2 SNEGSKA (reference sequence). Remarks on this clone: The antigen is not known.

The origin of this receptor is a man aged 30 to 45 in good health and CMV-seronegative. The chain couples TRBV20-1 to TRBJ1-2, with D maybe TRBD1 (6 bases). Specimen: PBMCs. The CDR3 region is CSGGQGNGYTF. The CDR3 nucleotides are TGCAGTGGGGGGCAGGGGAATGGCTACACCTTC.